This T cell receptor beta chain was recorded in a study of identical twins. Template switching supplied a universal primer site; unique molecular identifiers were carried on the cDNA. MiXCR was run by TCRdb on the 5' RACE reads, yielding one entry per CDR3 protein. The sample has around 680,000 distinct CDR3 sequences, approximately 9% seen once. Study-level findings and limits: Weaker excess twin sharing was seen among beta out-of-frame sequences. In zero-insertion analyses, partial confounding could arise from invariant MAIT and iNKT cells.

On this clonotype: The antigen remains unidentified.

The CDR3 spans 17 residues. V lost 4 bases and J 2 bases, leaving 17 bases between the germline ends. Germline CDR1 LGHNA, CDR2 YSLEER. This same sample was also taken into another study, of yellow fever vaccine responses in identical twins.

V usage is TRBV4-3 and J usage is TRBJ2-2, with a weak D call TRBD2 (6 bases). The sequence derives from a woman between 18 and 29 years old in good health. The specimen was PBMCs. The CDR3 is CASSPSPSSGNTGELFF. The CDR3, as DNA: TGCGCCAGCAGCCCCTCCCCCAGTAGCGGAAACACCGGGGAGCTGTTTTTT.